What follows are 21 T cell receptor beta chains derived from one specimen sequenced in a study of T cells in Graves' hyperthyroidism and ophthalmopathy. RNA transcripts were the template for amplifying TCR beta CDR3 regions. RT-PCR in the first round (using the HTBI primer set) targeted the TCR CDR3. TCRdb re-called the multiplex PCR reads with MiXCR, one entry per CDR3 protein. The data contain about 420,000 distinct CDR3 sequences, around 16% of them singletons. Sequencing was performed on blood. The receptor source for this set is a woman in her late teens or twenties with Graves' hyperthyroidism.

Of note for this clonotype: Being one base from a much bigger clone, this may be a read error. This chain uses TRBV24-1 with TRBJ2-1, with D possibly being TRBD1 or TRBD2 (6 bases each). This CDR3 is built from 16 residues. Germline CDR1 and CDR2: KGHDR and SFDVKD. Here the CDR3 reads CATSGLRGDTRNKQFF. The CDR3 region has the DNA TGTGCCACCAGTGGCTTAAGGGGGGATACCCGCAATAAGCAGTTCTTC.

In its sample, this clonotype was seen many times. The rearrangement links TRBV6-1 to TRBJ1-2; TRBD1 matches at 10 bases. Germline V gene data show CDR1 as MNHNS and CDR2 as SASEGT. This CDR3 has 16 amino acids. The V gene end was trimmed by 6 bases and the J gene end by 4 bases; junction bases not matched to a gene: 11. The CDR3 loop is CASSRLRTGGIYGYTF. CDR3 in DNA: TGTGCCAGCAGCCGCCTCCGGACAGGGGGTATCTATGGCTACACCTTC.

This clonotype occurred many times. The CDR3 nucleotides read TGTGCCAGCAGTTTTCCGCAGGGACCGGCAGATACGCAGTATTTT. It encodes CASSFPQGPADTQYF. The chain recombines TRBV12-3 or TRBV12-4 with TRBJ2-3, with D perhaps being TRBD1 or TRBD2 (5 bases each). Trimming removed 3 bases from V and 4 bases from J, with 14 bases in between. CDR3 length: 15 amino acids.

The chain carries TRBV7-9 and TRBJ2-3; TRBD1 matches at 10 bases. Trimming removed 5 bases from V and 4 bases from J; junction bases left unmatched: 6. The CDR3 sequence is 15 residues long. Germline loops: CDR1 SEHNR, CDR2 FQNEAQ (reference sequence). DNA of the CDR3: TGTGCCAGCAGCCCAGGGACAGGGGTCCCAGATACGCAGTATTTT. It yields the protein CASSPGTGVPDTQYF. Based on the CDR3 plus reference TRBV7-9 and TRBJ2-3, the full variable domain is DTGVSQNPRHKITKRGQNVTFRCDPISEHNRLYWYRQTLGQGPEFLTYFQNEAQLEKSRLLSDRFSAERPKGSFSTLEIQRTEQGDSAMYLCASSPGTGVPDTQYFGPGTRLTVL.

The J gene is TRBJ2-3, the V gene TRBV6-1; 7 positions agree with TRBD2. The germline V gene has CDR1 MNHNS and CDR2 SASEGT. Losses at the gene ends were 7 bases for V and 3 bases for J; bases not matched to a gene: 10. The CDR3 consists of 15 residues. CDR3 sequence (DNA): TGTGCCAGCAAAGCTAGCGGACCCGGAACAGATACGCAGTATTTT. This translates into CASKASGPGTDTQYF.

CDR3 sequence (DNA): TGTGCCAGTAGTATTCCAATTTCTGGTGCGGCTGAAGCTTTCTTT. Protein product: CASSIPISGAAEAFF. This chain connects TRBV19 to TRBJ1-1, with D unresolved. Germline loops: CDR1 LNHDA, CDR2 SQIVND (reference sequence). This CDR3 has 15 residues. Trimming pared 3 bases from V and 6 bases from J, leaving 17 bases between.

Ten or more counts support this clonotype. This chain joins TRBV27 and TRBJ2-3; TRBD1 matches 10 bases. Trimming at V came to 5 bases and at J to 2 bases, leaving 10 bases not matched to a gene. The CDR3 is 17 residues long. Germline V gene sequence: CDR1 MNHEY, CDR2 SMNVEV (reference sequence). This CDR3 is CASSTRTGGLITDTQYF. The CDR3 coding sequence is TGTGCCAGCAGTACTAGGACAGGGGGTTTAATCACAGATACGCAGTATTTT.

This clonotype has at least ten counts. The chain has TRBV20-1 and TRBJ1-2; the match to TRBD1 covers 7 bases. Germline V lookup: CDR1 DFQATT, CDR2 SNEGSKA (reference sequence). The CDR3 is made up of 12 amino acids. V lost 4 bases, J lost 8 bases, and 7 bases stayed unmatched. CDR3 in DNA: TGCAGTGCTACCACAGGGGCTGGGGGCTACACCTTC. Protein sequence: CSATTGAGGYTF.

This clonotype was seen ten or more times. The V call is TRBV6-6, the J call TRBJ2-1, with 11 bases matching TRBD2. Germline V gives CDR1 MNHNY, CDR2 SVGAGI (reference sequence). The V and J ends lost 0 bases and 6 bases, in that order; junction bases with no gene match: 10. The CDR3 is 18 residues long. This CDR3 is CASSYSGVAGGPGNEQFF. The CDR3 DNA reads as TGTGCCAGCAGTTACTCCGGGGTAGCGGGAGGGCCGGGCAATGAGCAGTTCTTC.

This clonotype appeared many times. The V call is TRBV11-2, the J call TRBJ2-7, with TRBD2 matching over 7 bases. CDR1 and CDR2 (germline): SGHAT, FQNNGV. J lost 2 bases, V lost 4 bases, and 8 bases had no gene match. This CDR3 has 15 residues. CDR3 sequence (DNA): TGTGCCAGCAGCTCGTACTCCCTAGCGGCCTACGAGCAGTACTTC. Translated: CASSSYSLAAYEQYF.

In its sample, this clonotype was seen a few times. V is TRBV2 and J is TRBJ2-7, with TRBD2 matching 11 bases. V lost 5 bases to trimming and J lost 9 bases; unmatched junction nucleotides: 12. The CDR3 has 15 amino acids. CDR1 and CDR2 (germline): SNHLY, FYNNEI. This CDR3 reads CASSPRSSGRGSQYF. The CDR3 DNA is TGTGCCAGCAGTCCCCGGAGTAGCGGGAGGGGTTCGCAGTACTTC.

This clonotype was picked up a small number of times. The CDR3 sequence is CASSSGLAGLSSYEQYF. The CDR3 nucleotides read TGTGCCAGCAGCTCAGGACTAGCGGGATTAAGCTCCTACGAGCAGTACTTC. V gene TRBV6-4 combines with J gene TRBJ2-7; TRBD2 matches 12 bases. The germline V gene has CDR1 MRHNA and CDR2 SNTAGT. The junction had 9 bases not matched to a gene; V was cut back by 6 bases and J by 0 bases. The CDR3 sequence is 17 residues long.

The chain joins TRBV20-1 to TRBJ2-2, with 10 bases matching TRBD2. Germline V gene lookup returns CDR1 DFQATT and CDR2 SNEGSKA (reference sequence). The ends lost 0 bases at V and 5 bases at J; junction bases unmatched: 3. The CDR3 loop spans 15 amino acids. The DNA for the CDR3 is TGCAGTGCTAGAGATCTAGCGGGAGTTACCGGGGAGCTGTTTTTT. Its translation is CSARDLAGVTGELFF.

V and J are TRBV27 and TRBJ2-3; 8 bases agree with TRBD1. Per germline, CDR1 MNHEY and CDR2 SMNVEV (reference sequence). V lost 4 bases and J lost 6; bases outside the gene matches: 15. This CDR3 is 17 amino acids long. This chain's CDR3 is CASSSFGTGYSMDTQYF. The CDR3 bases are TGTGCCAGCAGTTCCTTCGGGACAGGTTATAGCATGGATACGCAGTATTTT.

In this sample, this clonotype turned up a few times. CDR3: CSARDSGVTGNTIYF. In DNA, the CDR3 is TGCAGTGCTAGAGATAGCGGAGTAACTGGAAACACCATATATTTT. The genes are TRBV20-1 and TRBJ1-3; unclear D gene. CDR1 and CDR2 (germline): DFQATT, SNEGSKA (reference sequence). The CDR3 runs to 15 residues. The germline V and J ends were trimmed by 0 bases and 2 bases, with 11 bases remaining between them.

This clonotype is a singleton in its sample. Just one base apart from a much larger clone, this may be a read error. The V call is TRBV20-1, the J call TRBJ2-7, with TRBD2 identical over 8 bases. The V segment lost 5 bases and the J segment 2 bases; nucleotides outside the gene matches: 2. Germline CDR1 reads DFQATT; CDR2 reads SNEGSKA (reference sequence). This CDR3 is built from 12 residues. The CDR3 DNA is TGCAGTGCTGGCGGGGGGACCTACGAGCAGTACTTC. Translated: CSAGGGTYEQYF.

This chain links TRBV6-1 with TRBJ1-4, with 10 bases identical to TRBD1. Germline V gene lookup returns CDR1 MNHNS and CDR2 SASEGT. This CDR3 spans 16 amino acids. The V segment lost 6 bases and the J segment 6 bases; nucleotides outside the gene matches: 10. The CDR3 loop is CASSYLLGTGDEKLFF. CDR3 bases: TGTGCCAGCAGCTACCTCCTCGGGACAGGGGATGAAAAACTGTTTTTT.

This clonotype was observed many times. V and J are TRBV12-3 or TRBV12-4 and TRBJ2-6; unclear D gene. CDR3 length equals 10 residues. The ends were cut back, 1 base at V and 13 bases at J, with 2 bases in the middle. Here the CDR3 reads CASSLEVLTF. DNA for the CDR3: TGTGCCAGCAGTTTAGAGGTCCTGACTTTC.

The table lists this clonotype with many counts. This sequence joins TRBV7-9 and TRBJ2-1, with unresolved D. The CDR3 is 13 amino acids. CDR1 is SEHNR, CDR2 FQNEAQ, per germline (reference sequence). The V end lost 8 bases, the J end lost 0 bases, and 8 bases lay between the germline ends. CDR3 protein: CASGRSSYNEQFF. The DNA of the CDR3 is TGTGCCAGCGGGCGGAGCTCCTACAATGAGCAGTTCTTC.

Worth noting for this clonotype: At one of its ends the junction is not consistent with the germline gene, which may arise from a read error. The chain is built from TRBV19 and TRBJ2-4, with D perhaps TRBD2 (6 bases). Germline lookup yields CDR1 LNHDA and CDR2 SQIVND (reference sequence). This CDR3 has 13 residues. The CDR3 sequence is CASRPSDKNIQYF. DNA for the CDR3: TGCGCCAGTAGACCTAGCGACAAAAACATTCAGTACTTC. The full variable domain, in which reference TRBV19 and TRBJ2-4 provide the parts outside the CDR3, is DGGITQSPKYLFRKEGQNVTLSCEQNLNHDAMYWYRQDPGQGLRLIYYSQIVNDFQKGDIAEGYSVSREKKESFPLTVTSAQKNPTAFYLCASRPSDKNIQYFGAGTRLSVL.

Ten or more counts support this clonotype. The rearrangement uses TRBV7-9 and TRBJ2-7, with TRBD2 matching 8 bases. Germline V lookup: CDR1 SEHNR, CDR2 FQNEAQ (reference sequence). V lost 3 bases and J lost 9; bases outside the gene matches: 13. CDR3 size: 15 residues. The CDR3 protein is CASSLGGLERGRQYF. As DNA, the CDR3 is TGTGCCAGCAGCTTGGGGGGCCTAGAGCGGGGGAGGCAGTACTTC.